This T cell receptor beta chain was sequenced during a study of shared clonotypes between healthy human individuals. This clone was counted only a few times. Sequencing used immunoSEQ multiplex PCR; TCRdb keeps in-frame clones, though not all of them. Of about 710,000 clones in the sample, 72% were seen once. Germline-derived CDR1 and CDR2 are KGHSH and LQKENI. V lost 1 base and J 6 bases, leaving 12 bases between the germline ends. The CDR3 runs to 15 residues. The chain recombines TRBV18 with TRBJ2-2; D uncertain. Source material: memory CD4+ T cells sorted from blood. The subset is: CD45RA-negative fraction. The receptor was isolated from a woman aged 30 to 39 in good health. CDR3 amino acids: CASSPQATSAGELFF. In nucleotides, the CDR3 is TGTGCCAGCTCACCACAGGCCACTTCGGCCGGGGAGCTGTTTTTT.